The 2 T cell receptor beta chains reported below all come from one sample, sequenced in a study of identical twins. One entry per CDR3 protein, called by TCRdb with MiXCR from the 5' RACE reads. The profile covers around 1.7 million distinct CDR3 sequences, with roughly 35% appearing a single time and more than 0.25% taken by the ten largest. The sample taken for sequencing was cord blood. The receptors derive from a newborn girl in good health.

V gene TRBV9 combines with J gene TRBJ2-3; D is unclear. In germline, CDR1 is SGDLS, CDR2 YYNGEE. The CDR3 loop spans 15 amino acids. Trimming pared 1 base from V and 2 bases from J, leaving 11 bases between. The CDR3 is CASSVTGKATDTQYF. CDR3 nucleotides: TGTGCCAGCAGCGTAACGGGTAAGGCCACAGATACGCAGTATTTT.

CDR3 in DNA: TGCAGTGCTAGACAGGGGAACCTCTATGGCTACACCTTC. This sequence encodes CSARQGNLYGYTF. The chain links TRBV20-1 to TRBJ1-2; D is perhaps TRBD1 (6 bases). Germline lookup yields CDR1 DFQATT and CDR2 SNEGSKA (reference sequence). CDR3 size: 13 residues. V lost 2 bases, J lost 4 bases, and 11 bases lay in between.